Here is one T cell receptor (beta chain) with its context. This clonotype was recorded many times. Its cognate antigen has yet to be identified. Base qualities are not recorded, but no much larger clone differs from it by a single base. Stable Graves' hyperthyroidism was defined as no progression to ophthalmopathy during 18 months of follow-up. The hyperthyroidism patients were between 18 and 65 years old and newly diagnosed, with a disease duration of less than 2 months. Patients with uncontrolled infections, other autoimmune diseases, pregnancy or lactation were excluded. Diagnoses were established on the basis of clinical symptoms, serum thyroxine and TRAb, thyroid ultrasound, and orbital computed tomography. PBMCs were isolated from about 10 ml of fresh peripheral blood by Ficoll-Paque density gradient centrifugation. Total RNA was extracted using Trizol reagent, and RNA quality was assessed on an Agilent 2100 Bioanalyzer.

Counted from cysteine to phenylalanine, this CDR3 has 14 amino acids. Of the read, only the CDR3 DNA is kept; its 42 bases are in frame from base 1. Trimming at the junction amounts to 6 bases on V and 4 bases on J, and the germline ends lie 15 bases apart. The TCR beta CDR3 regions were amplified from the RNA transcripts. For the first round of RT-PCR on the TCR CDR3, the HTBI primer set was used together with the Qiagen OneStep RT-PCR kit. The libraries were constructed in a second round of multiplex PCR and then size-selected and purified. Libraries were sequenced paired-end with 100 bp reads on an Illumina HiSeq2000. In the source study's methods: Raw data were processed with SOAPnuke, discarding reads with adapters, uncalled bases, mean Phred below 15, or no exact constant-primer or identifier match. High-quality paired reads were merged using COPE v1.2.5, and each unique nucleotide sequence was defined as a clonotype. Clonotypes were aligned to IMGT TRBV, TRBD and TRBJ reference segments using MiTCR v1.1. The analysis included only V-J combinations with a frequency above 0.0001, which together covered 99% to 99.2% of the repertoires. The TCS score was defined as the ratio of F50 (clonal expansion) to E x V (chaos), calculated using BLOSUM62-based TCRdist between CDR3 peptides within each V-J. Welch's t-statistics and random forest reduced roughly 500 V-J features to about 13, which were used in a naive Bayes classifier (R e1071). The public sequencing data were trimmed at Q25 with fastp and processed into clonotypes with MiXCR by TCRdb, which kept only in-frame beta chains. All rows with the same CDR3 protein become a single entry with the most common DNA and genes. These V and J calls rely on TCRdb rather than the paper's analysis. This sample comprises a few hundred thousand distinct CDR3 sequences, roughly 14% of them detected only once. The top ten clonotypes cover about 7.7% of the sample.

These data originate in a study of T cells in Graves' hyperthyroidism and ophthalmopathy (dated by TCRdb to about 2019). Background on the whole study: Peripheral blood was sampled at the time of initial diagnosis, prior to any treatment. Whether ophthalmopathy could be predicted prospectively was tested in an independent validation cohort made up of about 20 hyperthyroidism patients plus 17 patients who later progressed to ophthalmopathy. To identify distinguishing TCR V-J signatures, a discovery cohort of around 98 patients was used, comprising 43 with Graves' ophthalmopathy and 57 with stable Graves' hyperthyroidism. The paper describes TCR Vbeta CDR3 sequencing of fewer than 150 peripheral blood samples, made up of roughly 40 ophthalmopathy patients, roughly 80 hyperthyroidism patients and 17 progressor patients. After sampling, hyperthyroidism patients received methimazole starting at 30 mg daily, and ophthalmopathy patients received high-dose intravenous methylprednisolone. The study also compared thyroid tissue and blood T-cell repertoires from about six Graves' hyperthyroidism patients. The approximately 100 discovery patients were divided at random into training and test sets in a 7:3 ratio. The investigation overall reported the following: Ophthalmopathy was separated from stable hyperthyroidism by a 13 V-J signature model, with around 88% sensitivity and about 81% specificity obtained in cross-validation and 80%/75% obtained in testing. Blood samples also contained most of the expanded thyroid clonotypes (frequency above 0.001), which suggests that blood repertoires may reflect thyroid immune responses. Sample size was not statistically predetermined, and blinding of investigators to group allocation was not performed. In validation, the model predicted progression to ophthalmopathy a median of roughly 6.5 months before onset, with approximately 71% sensitivity and just under 75% specificity.

The source is a young woman with Graves' hyperthyroidism. The sequencing input was blood. The V and J genes are TRBV12-3 or TRBV12-4 and TRBJ1-1; the best D guess is TRBD1, with 6 bases matching. The DNA sequence is given as TGTGCCAGCAGATCGACGCAGGGGAGCACTGAAGCTTTCTTT. The translation is CASRSTQGSTEAFF.